The present TCR beta chain was sequenced within a study of T cells in Graves' hyperthyroidism and ophthalmopathy. Study-wide findings and caveats: Most clonotypes expanded in the thyroid (above 0.001) were also present in blood.

Newly diagnosed hyperthyroidism, duration under 2 months, in patients aged 18 to 65. Diagnoses used clinical symptoms, serum thyroxine and TRAb, thyroid ultrasound and orbital computed tomography. CDR1 DFQATT and CDR2 SNEGSKA come from the germline V gene (reference sequence). With 8 bases removed from V and 4 bases from J, the gap between germline ends came to 12 bases. The length of the CDR3 is 11 residues. As regards this clonotype: Its antigen is currently unknown. Being one base from a much bigger clone, this may be a read error.

The investigators amplified TCR beta CDR3 regions from RNA transcripts. The primer set for the first-round RT-PCR of the TCR CDR3 was HTBI. One entry per CDR3 protein, called by TCRdb with MiXCR from the multiplex PCR reads. Altogether 340,000 or so distinct CDR3 sequences are present, 18% being singletons, with the ten largest covering around 47%. Input material: blood. V usage is TRBV20-1 and J usage is TRBJ2-7; D not certain. The clonotype comes from a woman aged 45-65 years with Graves' hyperthyroidism. The CDR3 region is CSTEDTYEQYF. The CDR3 coding sequence is TGCAGTACCGAAGACACGTACGAGCAGTACTTC.